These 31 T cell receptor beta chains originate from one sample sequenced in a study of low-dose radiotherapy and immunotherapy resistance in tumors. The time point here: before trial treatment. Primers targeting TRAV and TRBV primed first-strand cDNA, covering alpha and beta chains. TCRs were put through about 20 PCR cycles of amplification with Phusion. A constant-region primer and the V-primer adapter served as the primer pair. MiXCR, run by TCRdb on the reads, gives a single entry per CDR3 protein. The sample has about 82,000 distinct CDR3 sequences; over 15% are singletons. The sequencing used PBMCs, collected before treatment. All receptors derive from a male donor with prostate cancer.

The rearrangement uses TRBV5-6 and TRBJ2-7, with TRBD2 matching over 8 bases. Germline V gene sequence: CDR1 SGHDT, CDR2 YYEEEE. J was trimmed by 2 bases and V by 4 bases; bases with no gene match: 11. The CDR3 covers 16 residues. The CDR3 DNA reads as TGTGCCAGCAGCGGAGCGGGAGTTGGTCGTCCCTACGAGCAGTACTTC. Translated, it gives CASSGAGVGRPYEQYF.

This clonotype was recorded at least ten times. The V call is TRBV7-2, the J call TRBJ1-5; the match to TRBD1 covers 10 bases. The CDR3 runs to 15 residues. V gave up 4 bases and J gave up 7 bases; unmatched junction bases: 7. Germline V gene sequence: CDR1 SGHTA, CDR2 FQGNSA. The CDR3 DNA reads TGTGCCAGCAGCTGGGGACAGGGGCTGGGACAGCCCCAGCATTTT. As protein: CASSWGQGLGQPQHF.

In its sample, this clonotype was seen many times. The CDR3 protein is CASSPPGASGSGELFF. CDR3 coding DNA: TGTGCCAGCAGCCCCCCCGGGGCCAGCGGTTCCGGGGAGCTGTTTTTT. This chain connects TRBV7-2 to TRBJ2-2; D assignment may be TRBD1 or TRBD2 (5 bases each). The V gene's germline CDR1 is SGHTA and CDR2 FQGNSA. This CDR3 is built from 16 residues. Trimming removed 5 bases from V and 6 bases from J, with 19 bases in between.

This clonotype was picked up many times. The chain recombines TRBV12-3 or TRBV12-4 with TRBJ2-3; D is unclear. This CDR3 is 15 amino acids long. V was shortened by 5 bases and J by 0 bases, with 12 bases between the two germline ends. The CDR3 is CASSHSGYSTDTQYF. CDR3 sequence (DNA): TGTGCCAGCAGTCATAGTGGATATAGCACAGATACGCAGTATTTT.

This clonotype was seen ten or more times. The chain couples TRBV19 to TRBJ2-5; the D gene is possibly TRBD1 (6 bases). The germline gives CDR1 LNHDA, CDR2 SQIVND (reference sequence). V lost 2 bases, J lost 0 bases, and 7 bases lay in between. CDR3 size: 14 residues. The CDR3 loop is CASSIQGYQETQYF. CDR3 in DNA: TGTGCCAGTAGTATACAGGGGTACCAAGAGACCCAGTACTTC.

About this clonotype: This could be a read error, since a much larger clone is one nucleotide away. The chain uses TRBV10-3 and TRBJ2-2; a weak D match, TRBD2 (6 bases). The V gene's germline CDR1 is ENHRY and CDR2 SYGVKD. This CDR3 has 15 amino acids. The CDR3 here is CAISARGSGTGELLF. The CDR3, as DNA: TGTGCCATCAGTGCCCGGGGGTCAGGCACCGGGGAGCTGTTGTTT.

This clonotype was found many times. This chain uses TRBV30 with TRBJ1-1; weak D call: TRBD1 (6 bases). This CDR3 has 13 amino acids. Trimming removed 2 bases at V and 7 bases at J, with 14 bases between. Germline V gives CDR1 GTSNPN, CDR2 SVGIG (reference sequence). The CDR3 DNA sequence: TGTGCCTGGAGTAAATCCAGGGGTGGTGAAGCTTTCTTT. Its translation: CAWSKSRGGEAFF.

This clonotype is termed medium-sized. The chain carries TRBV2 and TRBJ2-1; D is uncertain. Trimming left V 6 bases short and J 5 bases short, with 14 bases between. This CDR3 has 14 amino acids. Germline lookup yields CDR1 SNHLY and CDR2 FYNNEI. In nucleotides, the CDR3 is TGTGCCAGCAGCGATCAGATGGGGAACAATGAGCAGTTCTTC. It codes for CASSDQMGNNEQFF.

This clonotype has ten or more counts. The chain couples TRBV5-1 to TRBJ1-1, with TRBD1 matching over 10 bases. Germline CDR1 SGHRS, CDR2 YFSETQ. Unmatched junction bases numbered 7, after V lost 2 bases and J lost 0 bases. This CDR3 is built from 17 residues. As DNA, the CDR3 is TGCGCCAGCAGCTTCGGACAGGGGGGGGGCATGAACACTGAAGCTTTCTTT. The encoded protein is CASSFGQGGGMNTEAFF.

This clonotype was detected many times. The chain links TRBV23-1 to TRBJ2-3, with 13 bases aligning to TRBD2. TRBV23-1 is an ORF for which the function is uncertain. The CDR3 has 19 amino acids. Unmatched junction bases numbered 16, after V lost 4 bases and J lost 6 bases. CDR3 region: CASSPPGLAGRALTDTQYF. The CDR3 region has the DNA TGCGCCAGCAGTCCCCCGGGACTAGCGGGGAGGGCCCTCACGGATACGCAGTATTTT.

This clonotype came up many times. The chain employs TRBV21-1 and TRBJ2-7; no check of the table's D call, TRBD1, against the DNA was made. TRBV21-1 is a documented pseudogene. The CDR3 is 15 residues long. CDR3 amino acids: CASSPDGMDPDEQYF. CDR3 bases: TGTGCCAGCAGCCCGGACGGCATGGACCCGGACGAGCAGTACTTC.

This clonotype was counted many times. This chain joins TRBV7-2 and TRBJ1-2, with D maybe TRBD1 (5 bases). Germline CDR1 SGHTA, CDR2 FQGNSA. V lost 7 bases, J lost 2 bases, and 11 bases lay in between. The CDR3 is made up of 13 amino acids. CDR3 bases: TGTGCCAGCACCTGGGACGGAAACTATGGCTACACCTTC. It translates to CASTWDGNYGYTF.

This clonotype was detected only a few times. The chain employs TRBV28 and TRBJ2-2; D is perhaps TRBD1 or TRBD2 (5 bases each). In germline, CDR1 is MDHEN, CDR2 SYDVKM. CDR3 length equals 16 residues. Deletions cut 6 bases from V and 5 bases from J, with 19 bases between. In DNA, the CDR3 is TGTGCCAGCAGCCTCCCGGGTCGCGAGGGGACCGGGGAGCTGTTTTTT. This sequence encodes CASSLPGREGTGELFF.

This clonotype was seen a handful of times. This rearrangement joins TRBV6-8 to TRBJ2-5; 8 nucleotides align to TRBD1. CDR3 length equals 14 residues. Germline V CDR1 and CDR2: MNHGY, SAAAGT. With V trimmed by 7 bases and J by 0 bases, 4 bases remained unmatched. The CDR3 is CASKRDRYQETQYF. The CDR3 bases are TGTGCCAGCAAACGGGACAGGTACCAAGAGACCCAGTACTTC.

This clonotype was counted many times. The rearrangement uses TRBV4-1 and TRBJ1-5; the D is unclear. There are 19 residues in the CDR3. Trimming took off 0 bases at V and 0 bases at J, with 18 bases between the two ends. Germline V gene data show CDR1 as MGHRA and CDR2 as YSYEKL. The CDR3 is CASSQEGSATPFSNQPQHF. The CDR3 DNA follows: TGCGCCAGCAGCCAAGAGGGCTCCGCCACGCCGTTTAGCAATCAGCCCCAGCATTTT.

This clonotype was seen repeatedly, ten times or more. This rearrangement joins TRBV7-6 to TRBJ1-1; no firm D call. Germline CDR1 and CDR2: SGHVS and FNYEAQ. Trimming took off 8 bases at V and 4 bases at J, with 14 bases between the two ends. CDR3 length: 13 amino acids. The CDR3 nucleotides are TGTGCCAGCGCGACGGACCGGGGCACTGAAGCTTTCTTT. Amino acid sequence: CASATDRGTEAFF.

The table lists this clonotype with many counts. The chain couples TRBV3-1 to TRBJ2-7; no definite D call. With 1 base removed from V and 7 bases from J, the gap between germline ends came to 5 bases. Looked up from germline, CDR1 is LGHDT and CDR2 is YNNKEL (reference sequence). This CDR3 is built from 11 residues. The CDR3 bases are TGTGCCAGCAGCCAAGTCGGGGAGCAGTACTTC. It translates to CASSQVGEQYF.

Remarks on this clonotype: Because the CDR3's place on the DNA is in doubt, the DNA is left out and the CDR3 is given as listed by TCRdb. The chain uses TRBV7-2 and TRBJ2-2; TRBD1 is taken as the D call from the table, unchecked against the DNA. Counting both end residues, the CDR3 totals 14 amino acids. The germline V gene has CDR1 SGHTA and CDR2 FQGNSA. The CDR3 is CASRAGGTGELFFF.

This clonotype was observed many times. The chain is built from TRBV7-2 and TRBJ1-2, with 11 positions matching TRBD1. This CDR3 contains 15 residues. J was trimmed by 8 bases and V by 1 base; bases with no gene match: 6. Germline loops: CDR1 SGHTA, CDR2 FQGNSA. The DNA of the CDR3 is TGTGCCAGCAGCTTAGACGGGACAGGGGGTAAAGGCTACACCTTC. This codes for CASSLDGTGGKGYTF.

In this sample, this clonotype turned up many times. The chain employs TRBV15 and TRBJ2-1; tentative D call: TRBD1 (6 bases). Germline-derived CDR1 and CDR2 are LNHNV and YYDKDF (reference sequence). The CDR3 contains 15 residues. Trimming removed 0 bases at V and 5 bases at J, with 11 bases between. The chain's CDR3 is CATSRERTENNEQFF. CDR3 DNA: TGTGCCACCAGCAGAGAGAGGACAGAAAACAATGAGCAGTTCTTC. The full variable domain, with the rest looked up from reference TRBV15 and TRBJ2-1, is DAMVIQNPRYQVTQFGKPVTLSCSQTLNHNVMYWYQQKSSQAPKLLFHYYDKDFNNEADTPDNFQSRRPNTSFCFLDIRSPGLGDTAMYLCATSRERTENNEQFFGPGTRLTVL.

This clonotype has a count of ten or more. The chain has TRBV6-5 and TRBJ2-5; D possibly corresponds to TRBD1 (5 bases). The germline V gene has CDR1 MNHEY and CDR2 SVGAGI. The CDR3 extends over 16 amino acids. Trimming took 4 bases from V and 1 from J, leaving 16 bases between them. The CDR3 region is CASSSEGVGPQETQYF. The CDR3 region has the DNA TGTGCCAGCAGTTCAGAAGGGGTGGGCCCCCAAGAGACCCAGTACTTC.

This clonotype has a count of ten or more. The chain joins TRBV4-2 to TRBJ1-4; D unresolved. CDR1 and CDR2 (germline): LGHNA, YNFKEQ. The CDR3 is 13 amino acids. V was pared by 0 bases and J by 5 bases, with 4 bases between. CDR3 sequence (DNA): TGTGCCAGCAGCCAAGAACTAAATGAAAAACTGTTTTTT. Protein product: CASSQELNEKLFF.

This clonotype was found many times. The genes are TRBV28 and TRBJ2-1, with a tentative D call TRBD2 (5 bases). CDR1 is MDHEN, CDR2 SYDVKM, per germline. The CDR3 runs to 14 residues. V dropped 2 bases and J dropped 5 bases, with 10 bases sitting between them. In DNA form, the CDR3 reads TGTGCCAGCAGTTTACTCGGGGTGAACAATGAGCAGTTCTTC. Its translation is CASSLLGVNNEQFF.

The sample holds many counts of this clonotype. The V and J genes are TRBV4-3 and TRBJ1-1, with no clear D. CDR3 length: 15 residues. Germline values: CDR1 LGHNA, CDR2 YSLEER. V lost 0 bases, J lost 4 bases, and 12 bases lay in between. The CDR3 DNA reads TGCGCCAGCAGCCAAGATCTTTTTAGGAGCACTGAAGCTTTCTTT. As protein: CASSQDLFRSTEAFF.

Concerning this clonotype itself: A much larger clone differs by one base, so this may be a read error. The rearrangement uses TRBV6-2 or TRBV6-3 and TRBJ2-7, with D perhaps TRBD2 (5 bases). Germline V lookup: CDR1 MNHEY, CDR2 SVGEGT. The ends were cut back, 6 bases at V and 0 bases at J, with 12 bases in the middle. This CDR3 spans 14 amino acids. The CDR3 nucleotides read TGTGCCAGCAGCCACCACGGGGACTCCTACGAGCAGTACTTC. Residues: CASSHHGDSYEQYF.

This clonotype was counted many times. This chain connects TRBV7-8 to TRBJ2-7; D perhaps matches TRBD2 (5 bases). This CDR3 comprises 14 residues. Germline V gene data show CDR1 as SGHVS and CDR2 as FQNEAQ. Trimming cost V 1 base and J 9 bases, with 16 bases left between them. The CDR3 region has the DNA TGTGCCAGCAGCTTAGGGCCGTGGATCGGAGGGCAGTACTTC. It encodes CASSLGPWIGGQYF.

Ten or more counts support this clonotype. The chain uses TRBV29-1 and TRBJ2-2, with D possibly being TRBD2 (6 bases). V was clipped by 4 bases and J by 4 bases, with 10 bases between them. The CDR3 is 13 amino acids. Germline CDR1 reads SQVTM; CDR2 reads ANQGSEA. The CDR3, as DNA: TGCAGCGTTGGGGGGGAAGGCACCGGGGAGCTGTTTTTT. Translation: CSVGGEGTGELFF.

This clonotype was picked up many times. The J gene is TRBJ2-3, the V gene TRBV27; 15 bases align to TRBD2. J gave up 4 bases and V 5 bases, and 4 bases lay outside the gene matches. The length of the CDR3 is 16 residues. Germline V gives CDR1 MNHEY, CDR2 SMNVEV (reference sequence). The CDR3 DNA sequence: TGTGCCAGCAGTAAGGGACTAGCGGGAGGATCAGATACGCAGTATTTT. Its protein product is CASSKGLAGGSDTQYF.

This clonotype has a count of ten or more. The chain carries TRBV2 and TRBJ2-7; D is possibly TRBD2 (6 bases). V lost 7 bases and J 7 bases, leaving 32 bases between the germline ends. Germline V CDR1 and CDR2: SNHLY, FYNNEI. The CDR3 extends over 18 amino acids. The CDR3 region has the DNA TGTGCCAGCAAGTCAGGGCCATGGCAGGGAAGAACGGGAGAAGAGCAGTACTTC. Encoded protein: CASKSGPWQGRTGEEQYF.

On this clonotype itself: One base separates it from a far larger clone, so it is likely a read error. As DNA, the CDR3 is TGTGCCAGCAGCCCCCCCCGACTAGCGGGAGGTGAGCAGTTCTTC. The encoded protein is CASSPPRLAGGEQFF. The rearrangement links TRBV27 to TRBJ2-1, with 13 bases matching TRBD2. This CDR3 has 15 residues. Germline assignment: CDR1 MNHEY and CDR2 SMNVEV (reference sequence). With V trimmed by 6 bases and J by 9 bases, 8 bases remained unmatched.

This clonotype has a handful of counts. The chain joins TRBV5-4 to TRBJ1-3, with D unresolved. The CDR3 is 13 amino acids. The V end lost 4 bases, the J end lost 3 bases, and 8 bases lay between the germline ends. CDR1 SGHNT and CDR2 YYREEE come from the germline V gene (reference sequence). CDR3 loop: CASSPGIGNTIYF. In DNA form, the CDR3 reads TGTGCCAGCAGCCCGGGAATTGGAAACACCATATATTTT.